The present T cell receptor beta chain was sequenced within a study of shared clonotypes between healthy human individuals (dated by TCRdb to the early 2020s). With regard to the full study: The cohort included a few men and a couple of women between 18 and 49 years of age. For each donor, CD4 naive and CD4 memory were each given three plates, CD8 naive was given two plates, and CD8 memory was given one plate. Libraries were prepared and TCR repertoires were sequenced by different laboratories using diverse techniques, in order to increase sequencing depth and limit assay-specific biases. Between about 0.85 and 9.5 billion PBMCs per donor were obtained by leukapheresis. To estimate repertoire size and how much clonotype sharing occurs between individuals, the study deeply sequenced the blood TCR repertoires of roughly 5 healthy adults. Results and caveats for the whole study, not just this receptor: Based on pairwise subsampling, the degree of clonotype sharing among donors was expected to be affected by sequencing depth. Sampling was restricted to blood, and TCR repertoires in tissue are likely to differ from TCR repertoires in blood. Compared with non-shared clonotypes, the clonotypes found in all four sorted-subset donors had higher generation probabilities. Even with the large sequencing depth, rarefaction of the sorted-subset datasets indicated that sequencing was incomplete. Approximately 4.8% of naive CD4, more than 3% of naive CD8, approximately 2% of memory CD4, and approximately 0.4% of memory CD8 clonotypes were shared across several donors. Naive subsets generally had larger estimated clonotype richness than memory subsets. The small number of donors limited the genetic and exposure-history diversity represented.

The germline V gene specifies MNHNS as CDR1 and SASEGT as CDR2. V is clipped by 1 base and J by 3 bases, and the sequence between their germline boundaries is 10 bases long. Including cysteine and phenylalanine, the CDR3 has 15 amino acids. Here the CDR3 DNA is all that survives: 45 bases in frame from base 1. Regarding this clone: It has no known antigen specificity. There are no base qualities to consult, and no much larger clone falls within one base.

CD8 naive samples consisted of CD45RO-negative cells that were positively selected for CCR7, yielding a CD45RA+CCR7+ population without TemRA cells. The donors were healthy, HIV-negative adults with no recently reported acute infections or vaccinations. Every donor was a Caucasian adult residing in Nashville, Tennessee, USA. Blood was obtained by leukapheresis, after which PBMCs were separated by Ficoll-Histopaque density gradient centrifugation and cryopreserved in liquid nitrogen vapor phase. Analytical flow cytometry was used to check the purity and quantity of every magnetically sorted T cell population. From each sorted fraction, genomic DNA was isolated and quantified by UV absorbance on a Nanodrop 2000c. TCR CDR3 regions were amplified from genomic DNA by multiplex PCR using the deep immunoSEQ assay. Extracted genomic DNA from each cell subset was spread evenly across all wells of several immunoSEQ 96-well plates, with each plate serving as a replicate. For sorted subsets, each replicate PCR was loaded with 200 ng genomic DNA, equivalent to about 30,000 T cell genomes. The purified libraries were quantified using a Qubit 3.0 fluorometer, sized with a Bioanalyzer 2100, and then quantified again using the KAPA Library Quantification kit. Every immunoSEQ 96-well plate was sequenced on a dedicated single-read 150-cycle Illumina NextSeq 550 flow cell. Per the source publication's procedure: Because only junctional sequences without quality scores were contained in the immunoSEQ output, filtering matching that applied to full-length reads could not be performed. Sequences were annotated with PyIR, a Python wrapper for IgBLAST v1.9, using IMGT germline references to assign V/J genes and CDR3. Reads were removed for weak V/J assignments (E-value above 1e-6), missing CDR3, stop codons, out-of-frame junctions, or ambiguous translated residues. A V3J clonotype was defined by an identical inferred V gene, J gene, and CDR3 amino acid sequence. Percentage overlap between repertoires was calculated by dividing the number of shared unique clonotypes by the size of the smaller repertoire. RTK rarefaction, the Chao1 estimator, and Recon v2.1 estimates of unobserved clonotypes were used to assess repertoire richness. OLGA was used to compute generation probabilities for all TCRbeta clonotypes that the gDNA method yielded from a handful of donors. TCRdb carries this immuneACCESS record with in-frame sequences only. Its versions omit some clonotypes, under half of them owing to an unresolved V gene in the studies checked, with the rest unexplained. V and J calls and clone size follow that table, whereas D and trimming were derived from the DNA. Recorded for this sample are approximately 840,000 clones; approximately 97% of them occurred a single time. Of the sample, about 0.21% is held by the ten largest clones.

This receptor was identified in a man aged 25 to 45 in good health. Sample: naive CD8+ T cells sorted from blood. The cell subset or site label corresponds to: CD45RA+CCR7+. This chain is built from TRBV6-1 and TRBJ2-1, with a weak D call of TRBD1 (5 bases match). CDR3 sequence: CASSEDTDSYNEQFF. In nucleotides, the sequence is TGTGCCAGCAGTGAAGATACCGACAGCTACAATGAGCAGTTCTTC.